This TCR beta chain was sequenced in a study of PD-1 blockade in classical Hodgkin lymphoma (dated by TCRdb to the early 2020s). Describing the broader study: Nivolumab dosing was 3 mg/kg intravenously every 2 weeks, continuing until either disease progression or unacceptable toxicity. The study used CyTOF and TCR beta sequencing to define a peripheral blood immune signature of response to PD-1 blockade in classical Hodgkin lymphoma.

The Qiagen DNeasy kit was used to extract genomic DNA from unsorted PBMCs and from the negatively selected CD4+ and CD8+ fractions. TCR beta CDR3 regions were subjected to amplification by immunoSEQ multiplex PCR with primers that anneal to V and J segments. Amplification bias was minimized using a synthetic immune receptor repertoire, and residual bias was removed computationally after sequencing. Under the source paper's analysis protocol: Custom Python scripts were used to quantify repertoire diversity as the Shannon entropy index. The unsorted, CD4+ and CD8+ repertoires were each analyzed separately, with the exception of combined analyses, where CD4+ and CD8+ sequences were merged in silico. Clonal expansion was defined as a frequency increase of at least 2-fold after treatment compared with C1D1, and clones undetected at baseline were assigned a pseudocount of 0.5. Singleton clones were defined as clones with 0 or 1 copy at C1D1, and non-singleton clones were defined as clones with 2 or more copies. By matching protein sequences in sorted samples from the same patient, clones expanded in unsorted samples were annotated as CD4+, CD8+ or unknown. Wilcoxon tests on paired samples were used to test diversity changes from C1D1 to C4D1. The source is immuneACCESS, and TCRdb retained only in-frame sequences with V and J called. Part of the clones is not carried over; for the studies checked, unresolved V genes explain less than half of this, and the remainder is unexplained. The V and J calls and the clone size are those of that table, but D and trimming were determined from the DNA. The sample table shows some 52,000 clones, and around nine tenths are seen once. The ten largest clonotypes hold approximately 6.8% of the sample.

The CDR3, from cysteine to phenylalanine, totals 16 residues. Of all the DNA, just the CDR3 is kept, 48 bases in frame from base 1. The germline V gene (reference sequence) sets CDR1 to LNHNV and CDR2 to YYDKDF. Trimming at the junction amounts to 1 base on V and 1 base on J, and the germline ends lie 10 bases apart. The time point label on this specimen signifies: cycle 4 day 1 (C4D1), after less than 7 weeks of nivolumab. All trial patients had relapsed after autologous stem cell transplantation, with cohorts A, B and C differing in prior brentuximab vedotin exposure. The trial cohort was composed of some 57 patients with relapsed/refractory classical Hodgkin lymphoma, for whom complete response, partial response or progressive disease was recorded as best overall response. In the multi-cohort phase II CheckMate 205 trial, trial patients received single-agent nivolumab. An independent review committee assessed best overall response by applying the 2007 International Working Group response criteria. Trial PBMCs were collected just before the start of nivolumab (C1D1) and during therapy at cycle 2 day 1 and cycle 4 day 1. Peripheral blood was collected in 8 mL Vacutainer Cell Preparation Tubes, from which PBMCs were isolated by centrifugation and then cryopreserved.

Points the paper makes about the study in general: The study covered only a single clinical trial cohort, and the causes of the repertoire differences, possibly disease activity or prior therapy, were still not defined. Diversity was lower in patients who began nivolumab less than 1 year after ASCT, so these patients were left out of later analyses to avoid confounding by immune reconstitution. Baseline diversity similar to that of newly diagnosed patients was observed in trial patients achieving complete response, whereas significantly lower diversity was observed in partial responders and progressors. Baseline TCR diversity was reported to be lower in newly diagnosed patients than in healthy donors and to be lower still in relapsed/refractory patients. A significant rise by C4D1 was seen in CD4+ but not CD8+ TCR diversity (p=0.0027 vs p=0.16), with the rise being most apparent in complete responders (p=0.02).

Concerning this clone itself: What this receptor recognizes is not known. Per-base quality was not reported, and no clone a single base away is much larger than it.

The origin of this receptor is a human donor with classical Hodgkin lymphoma. This material consisted of peripheral blood mononuclear cells (PBMCs), taken before the fourth cycle of nivolumab. The rearranged chain carries TRBV15 and TRBJ2-2, with a tentative D gene TRBD2 over 5 matching bases. The CDR3 protein is CATSRGRTENTGELFF. The DNA sequence is given as TGTGCCACCAGCAGAGGTCGGACTGAGAACACCGGGGAGCTGTTTTTT. The full variable domain, with segments outside the CDR3 supplied by the reference TRBV15 and TRBJ2-2 proteins, appears as DAMVIQNPRYQVTQFGKPVTLSCSQTLNHNVMYWYQQKSSQAPKLLFHYYDKDFNNEADTPDNFQSRRPNTSFCFLDIRSPGLGDTAMYLCATSRGRTENTGELFFGEGSRLTVL.